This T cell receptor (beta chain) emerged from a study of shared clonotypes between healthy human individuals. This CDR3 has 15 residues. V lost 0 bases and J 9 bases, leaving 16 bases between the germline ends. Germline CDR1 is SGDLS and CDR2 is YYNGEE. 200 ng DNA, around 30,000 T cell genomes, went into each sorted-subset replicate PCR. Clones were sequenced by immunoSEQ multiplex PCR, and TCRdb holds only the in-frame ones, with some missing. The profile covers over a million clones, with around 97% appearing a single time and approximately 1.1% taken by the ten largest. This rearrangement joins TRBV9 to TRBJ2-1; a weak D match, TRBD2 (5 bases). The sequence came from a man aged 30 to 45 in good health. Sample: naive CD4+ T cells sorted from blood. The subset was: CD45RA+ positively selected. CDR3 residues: CASSVELEWDGEQFF. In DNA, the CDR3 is TGTGCCAGCAGCGTAGAACTAGAATGGGATGGTGAGCAGTTCTTC.